This TCR beta chain appears in the sequencing data of a study of CD8 T cells in Susac syndrome. Germline V gene lookup returns CDR1 GTSNPN and CDR2 SVGIG (reference sequence). The CDR3 loop spans 13 amino acids. V was trimmed by 5 bases and J by 6 bases, leaving 14 bases between them. When the RNA was reverse transcribed, random hexamers were used with an input of roughly 0.45 to 1 ug. Multiplex PCR with immunoSEQ amplified the TCR beta CDR3 across 54 Vbeta and 13 Jbeta. MiXCR was run by TCRdb on the immunoSEQ multiplex PCR reads, yielding one entry per CDR3 protein. The sample has about 190,000 distinct CDR3 sequences, roughly 92% seen once; the top ten hold roughly 0.096%. Sequencing of TCR beta, carried out with a high-throughput approach, was applied to CD8+ and CD4+ T cells from the blood. FACS enriched CD8+ TEMRA cells, while bulk CD8+ and CD4+ were negatively isolated.

Specimen: CD4+ T cells from PBMCs. The receptor was isolated from a human donor in good health. V gene TRBV30 combines with J gene TRBJ1-5, with D unresolved. CDR3 residues: CAWSSGGGQPQHF. The CDR3 DNA reads as TGTGCCTGGTCTTCCGGTGGTGGTCAGCCCCAGCATTTT.